A selection of T cell receptor beta chains follows, all from one sample in a study of T-cell memory formation after mild COVID-19. TCRdb passed the 5' RACE reads through MiXCR, listing each CDR3 protein once. The sample holds 300,000 to 350,000 distinct CDR3 sequences, roughly 21% seen once. Sequencing was carried out using PBMCs or a T cell subset sorted from them (not recorded which). The receptors shown here come from a man between 18 and 35 years old who had mild COVID-19 (a few samples of this study predate the infection). Cell type and time point are not known. Each CDR3 is given with its conserved first and last residue. Fields, in order: V gene, D gene, clone size, J gene, CDR3 DNA, CDR3 protein. D genes are given only for firm matches. Expanded clones are given a class, and other clones once, few, many or no size at all.

TRBV11-2	NA	NA	TRBJ2-2	TGTGCCAGCAAGATAGGCACCGGGGAGCTGTTTTTT	CASKIGTGELFF
TRBV30	NA	NA	TRBJ2-2	TGTGCCTGGAGTGTACCGGTCCGGCTCAACGGGGAGCTGTTTTTT	CAWSVPVRLNGELFF
TRBV5-1	TRBD1	NA	TRBJ1-6	TGCGCCAGCAGCCAGGACGCGGACAGGGAGAATTCACCCCTCCACTTT	CASSQDADRENSPLHF
TRBV24-1	NA	few	TRBJ1-2	TGTGCCACCAGTGAGAAAACACCTCCCTATGGCTACACCTTC	CATSEKTPPYGYTF
TRBV3-1	NA	NA	TRBJ2-7	TGTGCCAGCACCCGGGCGGGGAGCTCCTACGAGCAGTACTTC	CASTRAGSSYEQYF
TRBV29-1	NA	few	TRBJ1-2	TGCAGCGTTCGGGAGGGCTATGGCTACACCTTC	CSVREGYGYTF
TRBV6-2/TRBV6-3	TRBD1	few	TRBJ1-1	TGTGCCAGCAGAGACTTACAGGGGACAGTTATGAACACTGAAGCTTTCTTT	CASRDLQGTVMNTEAFF
TRBV5-4	TRBD1	many	TRBJ1-4	TGTGCCAGCAGCCTTCAGGGGGCAAATGAAAAACTGTTTTTT	CASSLQGANEKLFF
TRBV6-5	TRBD1	few	TRBJ1-4	TGTGCCAGCAGACCCGGGACAGGGCATGAAAAACTGTTTTTT	CASRPGTGHEKLFF
TRBV20-1	NA	NA	TRBJ2-1	TGCAGTGCCGGAGGGGGGAGCTCCTACAATGAGCAGTTCTTC	CSAGGGSSYNEQFF
TRBV7-6	TRBD1	once	TRBJ1-1	TGTGCCAGCATCCAGGACAGGGGGAACACTGAAGCTTTCTTT	CASIQDRGNTEAFF
TRBV11-2	NA	NA	TRBJ1-1	TGTGCCAGCAGCTCAACACGGAACACTGAAGCTTTCTTT	CASSSTRNTEAFF
TRBV27	NA	few	TRBJ2-7	TGTGCCAGCAGTTCTTATGGGCAGGGCTACGAGCAGTACTTC	CASSSYGQGYEQYF
TRBV20-1	NA	few	TRBJ1-1	TGCAGTGCTAGAGATAGCCCGACGGAAGCTTTCTTT	CSARDSPTEAFF
TRBV7-8	NA	many	TRBJ1-5	TGTGCCAGCAGCTTAGGGGGGACGGGGAATCAGCCCCAGCATTTT	CASSLGGTGNQPQHF
TRBV24-1	NA	few	TRBJ2-5	TGTGCCACCAGTGATCCTACGACTAGTGGGGAGACCCAGTACTTC	CATSDPTTSGETQYF
TRBV6-6	NA	NA	TRBJ2-4	TGTGCCAGCAGCGGAGGGACCAAAAACATTCAGTACTTC	CASSGGTKNIQYF
TRBV2	NA	NA	TRBJ1-3	TGTGCCAGCAGTGGATCCTCAGGGGTCGGAAACACCATATATTTT	CASSGSSGVGNTIYF
TRBV5-1	NA	NA	TRBJ1-1	TGCGCCAGCAGCTATGGGGCAGGGGTGGGCACTGAAGCTTTCTTT	CASSYGAGVGTEAFF
TRBV10-2	NA	NA	TRBJ1-1	TGCGCCAGCAGTGAGCACCGGGGACTGGGGACTGAAGCTTTCTTT	CASSEHRGLGTEAFF
TRBV2	NA	NA	TRBJ2-2	TGTGCCAGCACCACGGGGTCCGGGGAGCTGTTTTTT	CASTTGSGELFF
TRBV5-1	TRBD2	NA	TRBJ2-5	TGCGCCAGCAGCCCCGTAACGGGGGGGGAAGAGACCCAGTACTTC	CASSPVTGGEETQYF
TRBV29-1	NA	NA	TRBJ2-5	TGCAGCGTTGAAGAAGTGATAGGAGAGACCCAGTACTTC	CSVEEVIGETQYF
TRBV4-3	NA	NA	TRBJ2-7	TGCGCCAGCAGCCAGGTAATCCGTGGCGAGCAGTACTTC	CASSQVIRGEQYF
TRBV2	NA	NA	TRBJ1-1	TGTGCCAGCAGCCGCCCCACTCCCGAAGCTTTCTTT	CASSRPTPEAFF
TRBV4-3	TRBD1	NA	TRBJ1-1	TGCGCCAGCAGCCAGCCAGGGGGCACTGAAGCTTTCTTT	CASSQPGGTEAFF
TRBV11-2	NA	NA	TRBJ2-2	TGTGCCAGCAGCGAACAAAACACCGGGGAGCTGTTTTTT	CASSEQNTGELFF
TRBV4-3	NA	NA	TRBJ2-5	TGCGCCAGCAGCCAAGAGTCGGGGAGAGAGACCCAGTACTTC	CASSQESGRETQYF
TRBV2	NA	NA	TRBJ2-2	TGTGCCAGCAGTGAACAGGGAACAAACACCGGGGAGCTGTTTTTT	CASSEQGTNTGELFF
TRBV19	NA	few	TRBJ1-5	TGTGCCAGTAGTATTTCGGGGTATAGCAATCAGCCCCAGCATTTT	CASSISGYSNQPQHF
TRBV11-2	NA	few	TRBJ1-1	TGTGCCAGCAGCCAGGGGACCCGGAACACTGAAGCTTTCTTT	CASSQGTRNTEAFF
TRBV7-2	NA	few	TRBJ1-3	TGTGCCAGCAGCTTAGCACTTTGGGGGTTGGACACCATATATTTT	CASSLALWGLDTIYF
TRBV5-4	NA	few	TRBJ2-7	TGTGCCAGCAGTTCTTGGGGCAGGGGCACCTACGAGCAGTACTTC	CASSSWGRGTYEQYF
TRBV6-5	TRBD1	NA	TRBJ1-5	TGTGCCAGCAGCGCGGGACAGCTTAATCAGCCCCAGCATTTT	CASSAGQLNQPQHF
TRBV12-3/TRBV12-4	NA	few	TRBJ2-3	TGTGCCAGCAGTTTTACCCGCAGCACAGATACGCAGTATTTT	CASSFTRSTDTQYF
TRBV5-6	TRBD1	many	TRBJ2-5	TGTGCCAGCAGCTCATACAGGGGGCAAGAGACCCAGTACTTC	CASSSYRGQETQYF
TRBV5-1	NA	few	TRBJ2-5	TGCGCCAGCAGCTCGGGACACGGACAAGAGACCCAGTACTTC	CASSSGHGQETQYF
TRBV4-3	NA	NA	TRBJ2-2	TGCGCCAGCAGCCAGGGGGGGCAGGGTTACACCGGGGAGCTGTTTTTT	CASSQGGQGYTGELFF
TRBV6-2/TRBV6-3	NA	NA	TRBJ2-7	TGTGCCAGCAGTTACAACGTCTACGAGCAGTACTTC	CASSYNVYEQYF
TRBV6-5	NA	NA	TRBJ1-3	TGTGCCAGCAGTTACACGCGGACCTCTGGAAACACCATATATTTT	CASSYTRTSGNTIYF